This is a list of T cell receptor beta chains from one sample in a study of cytomegalovirus exposure and HLA in healthy donors. Profiled with immunoSEQ multiplex PCR; TCRdb holds only in-frame clones, not every one. The sample yields tens of thousands of clones, about 80% seen once. The sequencing sample was made of PBMCs. These receptor sequences come from a man aged 45-65 years in good health and CMV-seropositive. Each CDR3 is given without its conserved first and last residue.

v_call | cdr3_aa
TRBV21-1 | ASSTRDRGPHEQY
TRBV6-5 | ASSYRDRGRVGQY
TRBV5-1 | ASSLVYGSFYEQY
TRBV18 | ASSPGHPTGYERTGELF
TRBV4-3 | ASSQDLGGGGETQY
TRBV7-9 | ASSHGQGFYNSPLH
TRBV7-3 | ASSLSGAGGVSSYNEQF
TRBV6-5 | ASSSTSFSEQY
TRBV20-1 | SAQRGEQF
TRBV2 | ASRGQGTGELF
TRBV6-5 | ASSYGDYSDTQY
TRBV7-7 | ASSSGLAAGELF
TRBV18 | ASSEAREAF
TRBV7-8 | ASSLARTSGDNEQF
TRBV15 | ATSFQGPPGETQY
TRBV2 | AIQGGTEAF
TRBV18 | ASSPPAMNTEAF
TRBV7-2 | ASSLRGPEAF
TRBV5-1 | ASSSDRESPTDQPQH
TRBV18 | ASSRPLTGTVTYEQY
TRBV27 | ASSSSGGPYEQY
TRBV10-1 | ASSDPGTGLTDTQY
TRBV6-5 | ASRGTAGEKLF
TRBV30 | AWSSSGRVNGELF
TRBV7-9 | ASSLRVRDTEAF
TRBV27 | ASSLRRNTEAF
TRBV30 | AWSPNVEKLF
TRBV6-5 | ASNRGSLQPQH
TRBV10-2 | ASTGQGSGGQPQH
TRBV5-1 | ASSFGGSYEQY
TRBV4-3 | ASSQPMIVLIYHEPF
TRBV18 | ASSSRSSYNSPLH
TRBV28 | ASSPQNQPQH
TRBV5-1 | ASSLGASGRVDEQY
TRBV2 | ASTEVQGWDQPQH
TRBV7-8 | ASSETLAANEQF
TRBV30 | AWSTYYPSRNEEQF
TRBV28 | ASSPIRNSPLH
TRBV10-3 | AIRTPGQGHEQY
TRBV27 | ASSLRGYQPQH
TRBV2 | ASSESVVGDMAPLH
TRBV5-1 | ASSLDGRHEQF
TRBV10-3 | AISAGTSGVTGELF
TRBV5-1 | ASSLGTSLNNEQF
TRBV11-2 | ASSLYQWGSSGNTIY
TRBV10-3 | AISDSGLAGASGANVLT
TRBV7-9 | ASSSGSYGYT
TRBV30 | AWSGIAGNIQY
TRBV27 | ASSSGVSYEQF
TRBV5-1 | ASSLVGAQETQY
TRBV5-1 | ASSLAWTSGYEQY
TRBV6-5 | ASRLAGGYEQY
TRBV6-5 | ASSPTGATQPQH